This T cell receptor (beta chain) was profiled in a study of control samples from healthy donors and cancer patients. Produced via immunoSEQ multiplex PCR; TCRdb's table is partial and in-frame only. The table has over 80,000 clones, roughly 83% seen once. This CDR3 spans 14 amino acids. The germline CDR1 and CDR2 sequences are SGHRS and YFSETQ. The V end lost 2 bases, the J end lost 6 bases, and 13 bases lay between the germline ends. V is TRBV5-1 and J is TRBJ2-3, with unresolved D. The clonotype comes from a woman in her twenties or thirties in good health. Specimen: blood. The CDR3 coding sequence is TGCGCCAGCAGCTTCCCGGATCGGACGGATACGCAGTATTTT. This encodes CASSFPDRTDTQYF.